This TCR beta chain came from a study of STAT5B mutations in CD4+ large granular lymphocyte leukemia. Study observations and caveats: TRBV06-family usage was enriched in top patient clones (8/27) versus controls (2/35). Main leukemic clonotypes were patient-specific, but about 26% appeared at low frequency elsewhere.

CDR1 and CDR2 (germline): SGHAT, FQNNGV. The CDR3 length is 15 residues. The ends lost 5 bases at V and 10 bases at J; junction bases unmatched: 11. With respect to this clone: Its antigen remains unknown.

Profiled with immunoSEQ multiplex PCR; TCRdb holds only in-frame clones, not every one. Of tens of thousands of clones listed, around 72% are singletons. The source of this sequence is a human donor in good health. Sequenced: CD4+ T cells from blood buffy coats. The genes are TRBV11-2 and TRBJ2-1; TRBD1 matches at 10 bases. CDR3 loop: CASSAGQGFGWEQFF. The CDR3 bases are TGTGCCAGCAGCGCGGGACAGGGGTTCGGTTGGGAGCAGTTCTTC.